A selection of T cell receptor beta chains follows, all from one sample in a study of blood T cells in healthy people across ages. From the 5' RACE reads, TCRdb called clonotypes with MiXCR, one entry per CDR3 protein. The sample includes about 780,000 distinct CDR3 sequences, 55% to 65% seen only once; the top ten take roughly 26%. Material for sequencing was blood. These receptors were collected from a man aged 30 to 45 in good health. Both conserved end residues are part of each CDR3. The order of the fields is D gene, V gene, J gene, clone size, CDR3 protein, CDR3 DNA. A D gene is named only where the DNA matches it firmly. Size is stated for part of the rows, as once, few or many counts, or as a class when the clone is expanded.

.	TRBV6-6	TRBJ2-7	.	CASEGDEQYF	TGTGCCAGCGAGGGTGACGAGCAGTACTTC
TRBD1	TRBV4-3	TRBJ2-7	.	CASSQEGTGYEQYF	TGCGCCAGCAGCCAAGAGGGGACAGGCTACGAGCAGTACTTC
.	TRBV6-5	TRBJ1-2	.	CASSPLGDYYGYTF	TGTGCCAGCAGTCCCCTGGGGGACTACTATGGCTACACCTTC
TRBD2	TRBV5-1	TRBJ2-2	.	CASSRTSGSSGELFF	TGCGCCAGCAGCCGGACTAGCGGGAGCTCCGGGGAGCTGTTTTTT
.	TRBV24-1	TRBJ2-3	.	CATSGPEEDSRFGGYAQYF	TGTGCCACCAGTGGCCCCGAAGAGGACAGTCGTTTTGGGGGATATGCGCAGTATTTT
TRBD2	TRBV7-6	TRBJ2-3	.	CASSFLAGENTDTQYF	TGTGCCAGCAGCTTTCTAGCGGGGGAGAACACAGATACGCAGTATTTT
TRBD1	TRBV9	TRBJ2-7	.	CASSVDRGGYKQYF	TGTGCCAGCAGCGTAGACAGGGGCGGCTACAAGCAGTACTTC
TRBD1	TRBV7-9	TRBJ1-1	once	CASSYQDRGGGAFF	TGTGCCAGCAGTTATCAGGACAGGGGGGGTGGAGCTTTCTTT
TRBD1	TRBV7-9	TRBJ1-2	once	CASTASRDRVYYGYTF	TGTGCCAGCACCGCTAGCCGGGACAGGGTTTACTATGGCTACACCTTC
.	TRBV12-3/TRBV12-4	TRBJ2-3	.	CASSGYRDHTQYF	TGTGCCAGCAGTGGATACAGGGACCATACGCAGTATTTT
.	TRBV15	TRBJ2-5	.	CATSSARAVLGGETQYF	TGTGCCACCAGCAGTGCCCGGGCGGTTCTGGGGGGAGAGACCCAGTACTTC
.	TRBV12-3/TRBV12-4	TRBJ2-7	few	CASSRSCEQYF	TGTGCCAGCAGTAGGAGCTGCGAGCAGTACTTC
TRBD2	TRBV7-9	TRBJ2-2	many	CASSPTRGDTGELFF	TGTGCCAGCAGCCCAACGCGGGGGGACACCGGGGAGCTGTTTTTT
TRBD2	TRBV10-3	TRBJ2-2	.	CAISESGRDYSTGELFF	TGTGCCATCAGTGAGTCGGGGAGGGATTATAGCACCGGGGAGCTGTTTTTT
.	TRBV2	TRBJ2-7	.	CASTDGSYEQYF	TGTGCCAGCACCGACGGTTCCTACGAGCAGTACTTC
TRBD1	TRBV27	TRBJ2-1	.	CASSLRGRLLNEQFF	TGTGCCAGCAGTTTAAGGGGGCGTCTCCTCAATGAGCAGTTCTTC
TRBD1	TRBV20-1	TRBJ1-6	few	CSAPSRDRVRNSPLHF	TGCAGTGCCCCGTCCCGGGACAGGGTTCGGAATTCACCCCTCCACTTT
TRBD2	TRBV7-6	TRBJ2-7	.	CASSLGEGAFYEQYF	TGTGCCAGCAGCTTAGGGGAGGGCGCTTTCTACGAGCAGTACTTC
.	TRBV12-3/TRBV12-4	TRBJ2-4	few	CASRAKGWAKNIQYF	TGTGCCAGCAGGGCTAAGGGGTGGGCCAAAAACATTCAGTACTTC
.	TRBV11-2	TRBJ2-1	.	CASSTLSGSNEQFF	TGTGCCAGCAGCACCCTGTCGGGTAGCAATGAGCAGTTCTTC
.	TRBV29-1	TRBJ2-7	.	CSVEAGLGAYEQYF	TGCAGCGTTGAGGCGGGGTTGGGGGCCTACGAGCAGTACTTC
.	TRBV20-1	TRBJ1-4	.	CSARDWGATNEKLFF	TGCAGTGCTAGAGATTGGGGGGCAACTAATGAAAAACTGTTTTTT
TRBD2	TRBV4-1	TRBJ2-5	.	CASSQEWTSGVPYQETQYF	TGCGCCAGCAGCCAAGAGTGGACTAGCGGGGTACCTTACCAAGAGACCCAGTACTTC
.	TRBV6-1	TRBJ2-7	.	CASSEGRATEQYF	TGTGCCAGCAGTGAAGGCAGGGCAACCGAGCAGTACTTC
.	TRBV21-1	TRBJ1-2	few	CASSTGRHHLGYTF	TGTGCCAGCAGCACGGGACGGCACCATCTGGGCTACACCTTC
.	TRBV12-3/TRBV12-4	TRBJ2-1	.	CASSGSTRVDEQFF	TGTGCCAGCAGCGGATCCACCAGGGTGGATGAGCAGTTCTTC
.	TRBV20-1	TRBJ2-3	.	CSAKLSPSTDTQYF	TGCAGTGCTAAGCTCAGCCCTAGCACAGATACGCAGTATTTT
TRBD2	TRBV9	TRBJ2-7	.	CASSGAGGGYEQYF	TGTGCCAGCAGCGGTGCGGGGGGCGGCTACGAGCAGTACTTC
.	TRBV7-2	TRBJ1-2	once	CASSLISNYGYTF	TGTGCCAGCAGCTTAATCAGCAACTATGGCTACACCTTC
TRBD1	TRBV29-1	TRBJ2-3	.	CSVPETGGSTDTQYF	TGCAGCGTCCCAGAGACAGGGGGAAGCACAGATACGCAGTATTTT
TRBD1	TRBV20-1	TRBJ1-1	.	CSARQPGGKDTEAFF	TGCAGTGCTAGGCAACCAGGGGGAAAGGACACTGAAGCTTTCTTT
TRBD1	TRBV2	TRBJ2-7	.	CASSGQRSYEQYF	TGTGCCAGCTCGGGACAGCGATCCTACGAGCAGTACTTC
TRBD2	TRBV10-3	TRBJ2-5	.	CAINQRGLQETQYF	TGTGCCATCAACCAGCGGGGACTTCAAGAGACCCAGTACTTC
.	TRBV15	TRBJ2-3	many	CATSWIWPHADTQYF	TGTGCCACCAGCTGGATATGGCCTCATGCAGATACGCAGTATTTT
.	TRBV25-1	TRBJ2-6	.	CASGPGESGANVLTF	TGTGCCAGCGGTCCAGGGGAATCTGGGGCCAACGTCCTGACTTTC
TRBD1	TRBV2	TRBJ2-6	few	CASITRDRDSGANVLTF	TGTGCCAGCATCACCCGGGACAGGGACTCTGGGGCCAACGTCCTGACTTTC
.	TRBV6-2/TRBV6-3	TRBJ1-6	once	CASSYAAANSPLHF	TGTGCCAGCAGTTACGCAGCCGCTAATTCACCCCTCCACTTT
TRBD2	TRBV12-3/TRBV12-4	TRBJ2-3	.	CASGPASGGDTQYF	TGTGCCAGCGGACCCGCTAGCGGGGGTGATACGCAGTATTTT
TRBD2	TRBV28	TRBJ2-7	.	CASNDRGGGFYEQYF	TGTGCCAGCAACGACCGGGGGGGAGGGTTTTATGAGCAGTACTTC
TRBD2	TRBV20-1	TRBJ2-5	few	CSAGGNQETQYF	TGCAGTGCCGGGGGGAACCAAGAGACCCAGTACTTC
.	TRBV20-1	TRBJ1-2	many	CSARAEGFAGGYTF	TGCAGTGCTAGAGCGGAGGGATTCGCGGGAGGCTACACCTTC
.	TRBV7-9	TRBJ2-2	.	CASSLFANTGELFF	TGTGCCAGCAGCTTATTTGCTAACACCGGGGAGCTGTTTTTT
.	TRBV3-1	TRBJ2-7	.	CASSQRFGNYEQYF	TGTGCCAGCAGCCAACGCTTCGGGAACTACGAGCAGTACTTC
.	TRBV12-3/TRBV12-4	TRBJ2-5	.	CASSFGTRPYF	TGTGCCAGCAGTTTCGGGACGAGGCCGTACTTC
.	TRBV6-5	TRBJ2-3	.	CASSPAAGQDTQYF	TGTGCCAGCAGCCCCGCGGCAGGGCAAGATACGCAGTATTTT
.	TRBV9	TRBJ1-1	.	CASSVVALDTEAFF	TGTGCCAGCAGCGTAGTGGCCCTAGACACTGAAGCTTTCTTT
.	TRBV10-3	TRBJ2-7	.	CAISPRNVYEQYF	TGTGCCATCAGTCCCCGGAACGTCTACGAGCAGTACTTC
.	TRBV12-3/TRBV12-4	TRBJ2-3	few	CASSQTMDTQYF	TGTGCCAGCAGTCAAACGATGGATACGCAGTATTTT
.	TRBV14	TRBJ1-2	.	CASSQDGQRSANYGYTF	TGTGCCAGCAGCCAAGATGGGCAGAGAAGCGCCAACTATGGCTACACCTTC
.	TRBV2	TRBJ1-6	few	CASSKGPNNSPLHF	TGTGCCAGCAGTAAGGGACCTAATAATTCACCCCTCCACTTT